This entry is about one T cell receptor beta chain. Its recognized antigen is unknown. Base qualities are not recorded, but no much larger clone differs from it by a single base. The sample carries other DNA sequences with the same CDR3. These data come from a study of cytomegalovirus exposure and HLA in healthy donors (dated by TCRdb to the late 2010s). Describing the broader study: An earlier analysis of 587 of the donors reported around 280 Gb of sequence data and 117 million unique TCR beta sequences obtained from roughly 180 million T cells. Roughly 300 gigabases of sequencing data and around 90 million unique TCR sequences made up an early release that covered nearly 650 HLA-typed donors. Of the roughly 400 genotyped donors, roughly 80% fell in the genetic ancestry cluster associated with self-reported Caucasian donors. The study aimed to test whether signatures of past pathogen exposure could be identified by cataloging public T cell receptors. The T cell repertoires of 666 subjects were profiled by immunosequencing and related to cytomegalovirus serostatus. Besides the first cohort of roughly 660 subjects, a separate validation cohort made up of about 120 different subjects was used. The study combined high-throughput TCR immunosequencing, statistical association of individual TCRs with disease status, and machine learning to predict cytomegalovirus infection status. To study patterns of TCR occurrence, a later analysis re-analyzed previously published TCR beta repertoires from 650 to 750 donors and added high-resolution HLA genotyping. The later analysis used no new phenotypic data to find candidate immune exposures, relying instead on TCR beta sequences and their occurrence across donors. To decide whether each TCR beta V gene segment behaved as functional or pseudogenic, an earlier analysis of nearly 600 of the donors relied on high-throughput TCR beta sequencing. Donor age, sex, ethnicity and CMV serostatus were compiled alongside the repertoire data. A later genetic analysis took genome-wide SNP genotypes for about three fifths of the 666 donors and used that subset as a discovery cohort. All discovery cohort repertoires had been generated on a single sequencing platform. Both class I and class II loci were covered by HLA typing, at four-digit resolution. The number of donors typed differed by locus, with about 629-640 for A, B, C, DRB1 and DQB1, 522 for DQA1, over 600 for DPA1, and 450 to 480 for DPB1. Roughly five DR-DQ haplotypes were handled as single units for association and clustering because linkage in the cohort was strong. Among about 410 genotyped donors of the cohort, an average of about 220,000 unique TCR beta nucleotide sequences was sequenced per donor, of which about 18% were non-productive. Broader findings and caveats from the paper: Specific HLA alleles were associated with 15,000 to 20,000 TCR beta sequences at a false discovery rate of 0.05 in a later analysis. When HLA alleles, especially DR and DQ, strongly co-occurred, attributing TCR associations to individual alleles was difficult. A total of some 180 TCR beta chains were listed by the study as associated with cytomegalovirus. The 87-base-pair reads could not distinguish some IMGT-functional V segments, including TRBV6-2 and TRBV6-3, so those segments were excluded. Because counts were too low, roughly 18 rarely observed V segments, including chromosome 9 orphons, were left out of the earlier analysis of about 620 of the donors. A further reported finding was that TCR beta sequences accurately predicted the HLA-A and HLA-B alleles for most subjects in the first cohort. A later analysis found that TCR association rates varied across HLA loci, with DRB1 alleles showing the most associated TCRs and HLA-C alleles the fewest. In a later analysis, most CMV-associated TCR beta chains were found to appear HLA-restricted, with HLA associations seemingly driven largely by CMV exposure. Compared with equally common non-associated chains, HLA-associated TCR beta chains in a later analysis were more clonally expanded and had lower generation probabilities. In an earlier analysis of some 640 of the donors, most TCR beta V segments were observed in productive rearrangements about 90% or about 30% of the time, broadly matching IMGT annotations. This cohort had only TCR beta chains sequenced, and the lack of alpha or paired-chain data limited which features could be detected. Linkage disequilibrium might explain the correlated functional status among segregating V segments, but an unknown experimental factor could not be ruled out. While some public TCRs were present in many individuals, most TCR sequences turned up only very rarely across donors. Immune exposure information for the cohort was limited to CMV serostatus. An association between a missense DCLRE1C variant and V-gene and J-gene trimming of TCR beta chains was found in a later genetic analysis and replicated in an independent cohort. The presence/absence analyses assumed that sequencing depth was roughly uniform across donors, and that assumption may not be true. The classifier was reported to diagnose cytomegalovirus status with high specificity and sensitivity in both the original and validation cohorts. Compared with the 666-donor mean, donors in an Asian-associated ancestry cluster had fewer N-insertions in productive TCRs, according to a later genetic analysis. In vitro tests confirmed that three of the cytomegalovirus-associated TCR beta chains recognize cytomegalovirus antigens. Several of the top co-occurrence clusters appeared to be linked to parvovirus B19, influenza, CMV and Epstein-Barr virus, according to a later analysis. The authors suggested that the approach could potentially be generalized to other disease states and immunological phenotypes. A cluster of highly shared sequence variants was judged likely to be a technical artifact of the sequencing pipeline. Because some donors lacked HLA typing at each locus, the association tests relied only on the typed subset.

Looking up the germline V gene yields CDR1 KGHSH and CDR2 LQKENI. Including cysteine and phenylalanine, the CDR3 has 18 amino acids. Only CDR3 DNA is held: 54 bases, read in frame from base 1. V lost 6 bases and J lost 3 bases; the stretch between them is 26 bases long. Libraries were constructed by the immunoSEQ multiplex PCR assay. A mixture of 60 forward primers for TCR Vbeta segments and 13 reverse primers for TCR Jbeta segments was used in the multiplex PCR. The CDR3 region of rearranged TCR beta genes was amplified from genomic DNA by a multiplex PCR assay. On the Illumina HiSeq System, the amplified TCR beta libraries were sequenced as 87-base-pair reads. The paper's data handling went like this. A later analysis tallied tens of millions of unique TCR beta chains across the 666 repertoires, and around 10 million of those chains were shared by two or more donors. To remove PCR and sequencing errors, raw reads were error-corrected and collapsed into unique sequences using a nearest-neighbor algorithm that merged closely related sequences. To assign V, D and J gene segments, CDR3 sequences were aligned to IMGT reference sequences. For a sequence to be retained, a match of at least six nucleotides was required to both a V gene segment and a J gene segment. A rearrangement was called productive if the CDR3 had no stop codons and remained in frame with V and J, and every other rearrangement was called non-productive. Following IMGT convention, CDR3 was defined as the stretch from the second conserved V-encoded cysteine to the conserved J-encoded phenylalanine. The earlier analysis of about 620 of the donors excluded sequences that lacked an unambiguous match to a single V gene segment. In an earlier analysis of several hundred of the donors, a V segment was called functional when productive rearrangements were above 56.7%, and segregating when the standard deviation between donors exceeded 5%. To diagnose cytomegalovirus status from the catalog of TCR beta chain sequences, a statistical classification framework was built. V and J gene assignment, in a later analysis, came from comparing TCR nucleotide sequences with IMGT/GENE-DB human TR gene sequences. A later analysis assigned CDR3 sequences and most-parsimonious VDJ recombination scenarios with the TCRdist pipeline. In a later analysis, each TCR beta chain was defined by its CDR3 amino acid sequence together with its V-gene family, and reads without a unique V-gene family were excluded. As a way to deal with suspected cross-contamination and a sequencing artifact, a later analysis dropped approximately 570 nucleotide sequences that were highly shared and had low generation probability. A later analysis calculated a clonal expansion index for each public chain from normalized within-repertoire ranks of inferred template counts. Generation probabilities in a later analysis came from a VDJ recombination model fitted to out-of-frame rearrangements, and those results were checked against IGoR. In a later analysis, hypergeometric tests were used to score TCR-TCR, TCR-HLA and TCR-CMV co-occurrence, with a repertoire-size bias correction applied to TCR pairs. False discovery rates were estimated in a later analysis by permuting HLA or CMV assignments 20 times. A later analysis grouped co-occurring TCRs with DBSCAN, adding TCRdist sequence similarity when clustering within HLA-allele-positive subsets. Repertoires with fewer than 30,000 or more than 120,000 public chains, plus five repertoires with anomalous nucleotide sharing, were excluded from co-occurrence clustering. TCRdb obtained this table from immuneACCESS and retained in-frame rearrangements with V and J assigned. These tables miss some clones; where compared with another copy, unresolved V genes account for less than half of the shortfall, and the remainder is unexplained. V and J calls and clone size follow that table, whereas D and trimming were derived from the DNA. The sample table lists around 140,000 clones, approximately 80% of them with a count of one. The ten largest clones add up to about 3.7% of the sample.

The cohort comprised 710 or so healthy bone marrow donors. All cohort members were sampled while nominally healthy, although unrecorded immune exposures were likely present. The donor tested CMV seronegative and was one of the 352 seronegative cohort members. A peripheral blood sample was collected from each donor, and TCR beta sequencing was performed on peripheral blood mononuclear cells. Genomic DNA was extracted from the blood cell samples with the Qiagen DNeasy Blood Extraction Kit. Here the chain combines TRBV18 and TRBJ1-1; the best D guess is TRBD1, with 6 bases matching. The sequenced material came from PBMCs. The clonotype comes from a male donor in good health and CMV-seronegative. The CDR3 region has the sequence CASSPKPFSSTGHTEAFF. The DNA reads TGTGCCAGCTCGCCTAAACCGTTTTCATCGACAGGTCACACTGAAGCTTTCTTT.